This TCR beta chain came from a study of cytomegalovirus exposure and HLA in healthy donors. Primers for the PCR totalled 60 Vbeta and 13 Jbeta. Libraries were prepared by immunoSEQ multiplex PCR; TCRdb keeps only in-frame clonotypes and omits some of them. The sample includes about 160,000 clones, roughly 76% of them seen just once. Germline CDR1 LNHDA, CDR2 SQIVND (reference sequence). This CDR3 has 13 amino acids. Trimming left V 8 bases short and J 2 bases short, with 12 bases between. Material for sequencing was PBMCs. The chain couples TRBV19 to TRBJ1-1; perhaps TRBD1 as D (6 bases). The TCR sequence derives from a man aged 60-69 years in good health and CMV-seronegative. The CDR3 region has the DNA TGTGCCAGTGCCGACAGGATAAACACTGAAGCTTTCTTT. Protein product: CASADRINTEAFF.